The next 11 T cell receptor beta chains were all read from a single sample in a study of T cell responses to AZD1222 COVID-19 vaccine. Some clones are missing from TCRdb's copy, which holds only in-frame ones; the method was immunoSEQ multiplex PCR. In the table there are 120,000 to 150,000 clones, more than 85% of which are singletons. The sample in question was peripheral blood, obtained 28 days after the second AZD1222 dose. The source is an adult who received the AZD1222 COVID-19 vaccine.

This clone appeared a few times. The rearrangement joins TRBV6-5 to TRBJ1-5; D is uncertain. This CDR3 has 15 amino acids. Germline CDR1 is MNHEY and CDR2 is SVGAGI. V dropped 5 bases and J dropped 0 bases, with 11 bases sitting between them. The CDR3 sequence is CASSLPRSSNQPQHF. The CDR3 bases are TGTGCCAGCAGTCTTCCTCGGAGTAGCAATCAGCCCCAGCATTTT.

The rearrangement links TRBV4-2 to TRBJ1-5; D possibly corresponds to TRBD1 (6 bases). The CDR3 has 15 amino acids. Germline CDR1 is LGHNA and CDR2 is YNFKEQ. The germline V and J ends were trimmed by 5 bases and 5 bases, with 16 bases remaining between them. The CDR3 DNA is TGTGCCAGCAGCACGAGGAAGTCAGGGGATCAGCCCCAGCATTTT. It encodes CASSTRKSGDQPQHF.

The chain combines TRBV5-1 with TRBJ1-1; D is unclear. The CDR3 is 14 residues long. V gave up 7 bases and J gave up 3 bases, with 16 bases separating them. Per the germline V gene, CDR1 is SGHRS and CDR2 is YFSETQ. In DNA, the CDR3 is TGCGCCAGCTCGACGATGGGAGGGTACACTGAAGCTTTCTTT. It specifies CASSTMGGYTEAFF.

The chain joins TRBV9 to TRBJ1-2; TRBD1 might be the D (6 bases). The CDR3 runs 14 residues. Germline CDR1 is SGDLS and CDR2 is YYNGEE. V lost 3 bases to trimming and J lost 6 bases, with 15 bases between them. CDR3 bases: TGTGCCAGCAGCGACACGGCAGGGGATCATGGCTACACCTTC. This gives the protein CASSDTAGDHGYTF. The full variable domain, its missing parts supplied by reference TRBV9 and TRBJ1-2, is DSGVTQTPKHLITATGQRVTLRCSPRSGDLSVYWYQQSLDQGLQFLIQYYNGEERAKGNILERFSAQQFPDLHSELNLSSLELGDSALYFCASSDTAGDHGYTFGSGTRLTVV.

V usage is TRBV18 and J usage is TRBJ1-2, with TRBD1 identical over 10 bases. V lost 6 bases, J lost 6 bases, and 7 bases stayed unmatched. This CDR3 spans 14 amino acids. Germline V lookup: CDR1 KGHSH, CDR2 LQKENI. CDR3 residues: CASSETGTGDGYTF. The CDR3 bases are TGTGCCAGCTCTGAAACCGGGACAGGGGATGGCTACACCTTC.

The V and J genes are TRBV7-9 and TRBJ2-3; no definite D call. The CDR3 covers 13 residues. The V gene lost 1 base and the J gene lost 1 base, with 3 bases spanning the gap. The V gene's germline CDR1 is SEHNR and CDR2 FQNEAQ (reference sequence). CDR3 coding DNA: TGTGCCAGCAGCTTAGTCGGCACAGATACGCAGTATTTT. Translated, it gives CASSLVGTDTQYF.

The rearrangement links TRBV19 to TRBJ2-3; maybe TRBD1 (6 bases). Germline loops: CDR1 LNHDA, CDR2 SQIVND (reference sequence). The CDR3 covers 16 residues. The V end lost 6 bases, the J end lost 5 bases, and 21 bases lay between the germline ends. CDR3 DNA: TGTGCCAGTAGCCTCGACGGTAGGGGGTTACAAGATACGCAGTATTTT. This codes for CASSLDGRGLQDTQYF.

V and J are TRBV9 and TRBJ2-2; TRBD2 is a possible D gene (6 bases). Trimming removed 0 bases at V and 4 bases at J, with 10 bases between. Germline V CDR1 and CDR2: SGDLS, YYNGEE. The CDR3 spans 15 residues. CDR3 residues: CASSVAGGTTGELFF. Here the CDR3 DNA reads TGTGCCAGCAGCGTAGCAGGAGGGACCACCGGGGAGCTGTTTTTT.

J is TRBJ2-7 and V is TRBV4-1; D call uncertain. CDR3 length: 15 residues. Germline V gene data show CDR1 as MGHRA and CDR2 as YSYEKL. Trimming took off 1 base at V and 2 bases at J, with 12 bases between the two ends. The CDR3 DNA is TGCGCCAGCAGCCAAGCTAAGGGTGTAGCCTACGAGCAGTACTTC. Translating it yields CASSQAKGVAYEQYF.

This chain links TRBV18 with TRBJ2-5; 9 bases are a match to TRBD1. V was pared by 4 bases and J by 2 bases, with 5 bases of the junction left unmatched. The CDR3 length is 15 residues. Germline values: CDR1 KGHSH, CDR2 LQKENI. CDR3 in DNA: TGTGCCAGCTCACAGGACAGGGGCGGTCAAGAGACCCAGTACTTC. It translates to CASSQDRGGQETQYF.

V and J are TRBV10-3 and TRBJ1-5; 8 nucleotides agree with TRBD1. Germline V gives CDR1 ENHRY, CDR2 SYGVKD. V shed 6 bases and J 4 bases; nucleotides not matched to a gene: 5. The CDR3 spans 14 residues. Written as DNA, the CDR3 is TGTGCCATCAGCGGACAGGGTGTTAATCAGCCCCAGCATTTT. Translating gives CAISGQGVNQPQHF.